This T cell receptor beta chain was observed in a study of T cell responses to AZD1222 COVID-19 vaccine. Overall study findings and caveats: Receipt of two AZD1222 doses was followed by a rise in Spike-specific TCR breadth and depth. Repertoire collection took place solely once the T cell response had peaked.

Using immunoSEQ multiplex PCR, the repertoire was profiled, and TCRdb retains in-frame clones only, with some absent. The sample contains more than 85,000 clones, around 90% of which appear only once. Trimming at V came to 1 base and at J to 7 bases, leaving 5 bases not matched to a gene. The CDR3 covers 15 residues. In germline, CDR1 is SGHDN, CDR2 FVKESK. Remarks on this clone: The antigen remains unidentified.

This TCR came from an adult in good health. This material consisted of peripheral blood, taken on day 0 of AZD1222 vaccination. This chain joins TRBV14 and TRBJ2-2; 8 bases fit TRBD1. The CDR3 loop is CASSQGQGAVGELFF. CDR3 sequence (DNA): TGTGCCAGCAGCCAAGGCCAGGGGGCGGTCGGGGAGCTGTTTTTT.